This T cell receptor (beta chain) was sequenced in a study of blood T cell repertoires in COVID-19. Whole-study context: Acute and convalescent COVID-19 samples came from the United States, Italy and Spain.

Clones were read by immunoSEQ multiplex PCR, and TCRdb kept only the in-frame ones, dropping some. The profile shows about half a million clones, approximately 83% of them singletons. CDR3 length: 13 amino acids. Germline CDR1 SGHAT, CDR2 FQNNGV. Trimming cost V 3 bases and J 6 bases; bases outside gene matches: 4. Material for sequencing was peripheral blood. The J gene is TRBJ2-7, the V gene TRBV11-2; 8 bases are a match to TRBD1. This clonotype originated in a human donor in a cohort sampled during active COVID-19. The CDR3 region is CASSFPTGGEQYF. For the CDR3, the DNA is TGTGCCAGCAGCTTTCCCACAGGGGGCGAGCAGTACTTC.